The 16 T cell receptor beta chains presented below share a single source sample, sequenced in a study of blood T cell repertoires in COVID-19. Sequencing used immunoSEQ multiplex PCR; TCRdb keeps in-frame clones, though not all of them. The sample carries roughly 41,000 clones, approximately 91% recorded once. Input material: peripheral blood. The source is a man between 60 and 70 years old with active COVID-19.

The chain carries TRBV15 and TRBJ1-2; 7 positions match TRBD1. Germline assignment: CDR1 LNHNV and CDR2 YYDKDF (reference sequence). V lost 0 bases and J lost 4; bases outside the gene matches: 11. The CDR3 contains 17 residues. The DNA for the CDR3 is TGTGCCACCAGCAGAGATAGGAAGGACAGGTCTTCCTATGGCTACACCTTC. It codes for CATSRDRKDRSSYGYTF.

V gene TRBV11-2 combines with J gene TRBJ2-2; D ambiguous. Germline lookup yields CDR1 SGHAT and CDR2 FQNNGV. Trimming took 5 bases from V and 7 from J, leaving 17 bases between them. The CDR3 has 15 amino acids. Here the CDR3 reads CASSPPPGWSGELFF. DNA of the CDR3: TGTGCCAGCAGCCCACCCCCCGGATGGAGCGGGGAGCTGTTTTTT.

In its sample, this clone was seen once. The chain uses TRBV3-1 (or the pseudogene TRBV3-2) and TRBJ2-7; 7 bases map to TRBD2. Losses at the gene ends were 4 bases for V and 8 bases for J; bases not matched to a gene: 5. This CDR3 region has 12 residues. The germline CDR1 and CDR2 sequences are LGHDT and YNNKEL (reference sequence). The CDR3 bases are TGTGCCAGCAGCCGAGGCGGGGGTAAGCAGTACTTC. As protein: CASSRGGGKQYF.

V is TRBV5-8 and J is TRBJ2-7; D is possibly TRBD1 (5 bases). From germline, CDR1 is SGHTS and CDR2 YDEGEE. V dropped 1 base and J dropped 4 bases, with 12 bases sitting between them. CDR3 size: 14 residues. The CDR3 reads CASSLRDSDYEQYF. CDR3 DNA sequence: TGTGCCAGCAGCTTGCGCGACAGTGATTACGAGCAGTACTTC.

The chain is built from TRBV11-1 and TRBJ1-4; the D is unclear. Looked up from germline, CDR1 is SGHAT and CDR2 is FQDESV (reference sequence). The germline V and J ends were trimmed by 4 bases and 0 bases, with 9 bases remaining between them. The CDR3 length is 15 residues. The CDR3 region is CASSYGGATNEKLFF. The CDR3 DNA reads as TGTGCCAGCAGCTACGGCGGCGCAACTAATGAAAAACTGTTTTTT. The whole variable domain, remainder taken from reference TRBV11-1 and TRBJ1-4, is EAEVAQSPRYKITEKSQAVAFWCDPISGHATLYWYRQILGQGPELLVQFQDESVVDDSQLPKDRFSAERLKGVDSTLKIQPAELGDSAMYLCASSYGGATNEKLFFGSGTQLSVL.

The chain carries TRBV12-3 or TRBV12-4 and TRBJ2-1; perhaps TRBD1 as D (6 bases). V lost 5 bases and J lost 7, with 12 bases in between. The CDR3 spans 13 residues. The CDR3 region is CASSSKRGNEQFF. The CDR3 DNA reads TGTGCCAGCAGTAGTAAGAGGGGGAATGAGCAGTTCTTC.

This clone has only a few counts. The chain has TRBV9 and TRBJ2-7; 10 bases agree with TRBD2. Per germline, CDR1 SGDLS and CDR2 YYNGEE. The CDR3 length is 15 residues. The ends lost 0 bases at V and 3 bases at J; junction bases unmatched: 3. The CDR3 loop reads CASSVGASGSYEQYF. The CDR3 nucleotides are TGTGCCAGCAGCGTAGGGGCTAGCGGGAGCTACGAGCAGTACTTC.

This clone occurred a few times. This chain links TRBV7-2 with TRBJ2-7; 10 bases align to TRBD2. CDR3 length: 15 amino acids. J was trimmed by 3 bases and V by 6 bases; bases with no gene match: 8. The germline gives CDR1 SGHTA, CDR2 FQGNSA. CDR3 amino acids: CASSPGLAANYEQYF. The CDR3 DNA reads as TGTGCCAGCAGTCCAGGACTAGCGGCCAACTACGAGCAGTACTTC. The full variable domain, with the rest looked up from reference TRBV7-2 and TRBJ2-7, is GAGVSQSPSNKVTEKGKDVELRCDPISGHTALYWYRQSLGQGLEFLIYFQGNSAPDKSGLPSDRFSAERTGGSVSTLTIQRTQQEDSAVYLCASSPGLAANYEQYFGPGTRLTVT.

This rearrangement joins TRBV6-5 to TRBJ1-1, with 9 bases fitting TRBD1. Trimming removed 3 bases from V and 11 bases from J; junction bases left unmatched: 7. CDR1 is MNHEY and CDR2 is SVGAGI in the germline V gene. The CDR3 covers 13 residues. CDR3 sequence reads: CASSYGQGSKAFF. The CDR3 DNA is TGTGCCAGCAGTTATGGACAGGGGAGCAAGGCTTTCTTT.

V is TRBV2 and J is TRBJ2-5; D perhaps matches TRBD1 (6 bases). The CDR3 runs 13 residues. Trimming cost V 9 bases and J 5 bases, with 16 bases left between them. CDR1 SNHLY and CDR2 FYNNEI come from the germline V gene. The CDR3, as DNA: TGTGCCAGTCGGAAGGGGGAGTTGGAGACCCAGTACTTC. As protein: CASRKGELETQYF.

The V and J genes are TRBV12-3 or TRBV12-4 and TRBJ1-1; TRBD1 matches 7 bases. This CDR3 has 13 amino acids. V lost 2 bases to trimming and J lost 3 bases; unmatched junction nucleotides: 0. CDR3 nucleotides: TGTGCCAGCAGTTTACAGGGGGACACTGAAGCTTTCTTT. This sequence encodes CASSLQGDTEAFF.

The V gene is TRBV7-6, the J gene TRBJ2-2; D possibly corresponds to TRBD1 (5 bases). The V and J ends lost 1 base and 3 bases respectively, with 6 bases between them. CDR3 length equals 14 residues. The germline gives CDR1 SGHVS, CDR2 FNYEAQ. The CDR3 DNA reads TGTGCCAGCAGCTTAGGCAGGGACACCGGGGAGCTGTTTTTT. Protein sequence: CASSLGRDTGELFF.

The CDR3 is CASSQDMAGGITDTQYF. CDR3 nucleotides: TGTGCCAGCAGCCAAGATATGGCGGGAGGGATCACAGATACGCAGTATTTT. This rearrangement joins TRBV4-2 to TRBJ2-3; TRBD2 aligns across 9 bases. With V trimmed by 0 bases and J by 2 bases, 6 bases remained unmatched. This CDR3 is 17 amino acids long. Germline CDR1 and CDR2: LGHNA and YNFKEQ.

The chain is built from TRBV5-1 and TRBJ2-3; TRBD2 matches at 9 bases. V shed 1 base, J shed 5 bases, and the junction held 8 bases outside the gene matches. The CDR3 totals 16 residues. Per germline, CDR1 SGHRS and CDR2 YFSETQ. The CDR3 bases are TGCGCCAGCAGCTTGTCGACAGCGGGAGGCGTAGATACGCAGTATTTT. Translated: CASSLSTAGGVDTQYF. Looking up the rest from reference TRBV5-1 and TRBJ2-3 gives the full variable domain: KAGVTQTPRYLIKTRGQQVTLSCSPISGHRSVSWYQQTPGQGLQFLFEYFSETQRNKGNFPGRFSGRQFSNSRSEMNVSTLELGDSALYLCASSLSTAGGVDTQYFGPGTRLTVL.

The sample holds one count of this clone. The chain is built from TRBV6-2 or TRBV6-3 and TRBJ2-1, with 15 nucleotides matching TRBD2. V shed 3 bases, J shed 3 bases, and the junction held 9 bases outside the gene matches. Looked up from germline, CDR1 is MNHEY and CDR2 is SVGEGT. The CDR3 totals 19 residues. CDR3 region: CASSYVEGLAGGHYNEQFF. The CDR3 DNA follows: TGTGCCAGCAGTTATGTCGAGGGACTAGCGGGAGGTCACTACAATGAGCAGTTCTTC.

DNA for the CDR3: TGTGCCAGCAGCTCCCGGCGGGAGGGTACAGATACGCAGTATTTT. Translating it yields CASSSRREGTDTQYF. The chain joins TRBV16 to TRBJ2-3; 9 bases map to TRBD2. CDR1 is KGHSY and CDR2 is FQNENV in the germline V gene. V lost 5 bases and J lost 3; bases outside the gene matches: 6. The CDR3 covers 15 residues.